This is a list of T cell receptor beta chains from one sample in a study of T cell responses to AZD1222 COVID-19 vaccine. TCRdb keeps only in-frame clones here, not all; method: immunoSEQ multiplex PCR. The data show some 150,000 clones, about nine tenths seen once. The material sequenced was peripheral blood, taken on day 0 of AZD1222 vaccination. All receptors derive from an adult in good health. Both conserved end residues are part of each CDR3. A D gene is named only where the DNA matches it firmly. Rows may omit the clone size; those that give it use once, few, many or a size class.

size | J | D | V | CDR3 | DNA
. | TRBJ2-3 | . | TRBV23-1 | CASSQSRVERESTDTQYF | TGCGCCAGCAGTCAATCTCGAGTTGAACGGGAAAGCACAGATACGCAGTATTTT
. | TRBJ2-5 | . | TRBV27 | CASSLGRGAETQYF | TGTGCCAGCAGTTTAGGTAGGGGGGCGGAGACCCAGTACTTC
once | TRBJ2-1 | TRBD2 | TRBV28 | CASSPRPGTSGGISYNEQFF | TGTGCCAGCAGTCCCCGACCCGGGACTAGCGGGGGGATCTCCTACAATGAGCAGTTCTTC
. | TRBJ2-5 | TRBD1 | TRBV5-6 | CASSLWTGSAQETQYF | TGTGCCAGCAGCTTATGGACAGGGTCAGCCCAAGAGACCCAGTACTTC
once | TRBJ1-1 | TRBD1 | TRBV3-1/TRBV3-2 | CASSQVSGGNTEAFF | TGTGCCAGCAGCCAAGTTTCAGGGGGAAACACTGAAGCTTTCTTT
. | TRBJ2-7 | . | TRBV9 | CASSVGGSSYEQYF | TGTGCCAGCAGCGTAGGGGGCAGCTCCTACGAGCAGTACTTC
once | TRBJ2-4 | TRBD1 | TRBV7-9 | CASSFGQEQYF | TGTGCCAGCAGCTTTGGACAGGAGCAGTACTTC
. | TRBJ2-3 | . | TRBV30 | CAWSALSPRDTQYF | TGTGCCTGGAGCGCATTGTCCCCAAGGGATACGCAGTATTTT
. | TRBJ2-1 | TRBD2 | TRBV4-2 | CASSRIVAGGQDNEQFF | TGTGCCAGCAGCCGGATTGTTGCGGGAGGTCAGGACAATGAGCAGTTCTTC
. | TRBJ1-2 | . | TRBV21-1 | CATADRSKLLNYGYTF | TGTGCCACGGCGGACAGGAGCAAACTCCTTAATTATGGCTACACCTTC
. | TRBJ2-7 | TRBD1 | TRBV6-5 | CASSRTGGSYEQYF | TGTGCCAGCAGTCGGACAGGGGGCTCCTACGAGCAGTACTTC
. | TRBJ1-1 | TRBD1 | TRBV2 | CASSRDSWTNTEAFF | TGTGCCAGCAGTAGGGACAGTTGGACGAACACTGAAGCTTTCTTT
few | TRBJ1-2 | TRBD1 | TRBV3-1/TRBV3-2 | CASSQETGPGYGYTF | TGTGCCAGCAGCCAAGAGACAGGGCCGGGGTATGGCTACACCTTC
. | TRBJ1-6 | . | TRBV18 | CASSPYRVTRSSYNSPLHF | TGTGCCAGCTCACCATACAGGGTGACCAGGAGCTCCTATAATTCACCCCTCCACTTT
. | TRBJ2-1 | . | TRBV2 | CASTSSHEQFF | TGTGCCAGCACTAGTTCCCATGAGCAGTTCTTC
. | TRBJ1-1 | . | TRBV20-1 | CSASSPNTEAFF | TGCAGTGCTAGTTCGCCGAACACTGAAGCTTTCTTT
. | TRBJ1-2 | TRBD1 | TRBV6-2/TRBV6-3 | CASSYRTGNYGYTF | TGTGCCAGCAGTTACCGGACAGGGAACTATGGCTACACCTTC
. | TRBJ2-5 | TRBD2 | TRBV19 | CASSTSGRAETQYF | TGTGCCAGTAGTACTAGCGGGAGGGCCGAGACCCAGTACTTC
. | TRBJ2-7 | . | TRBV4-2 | CASSQLFRGQYEQYF | TGTGCCAGCAGCCAACTTTTCCGGGGGCAGTACGAGCAGTACTTC
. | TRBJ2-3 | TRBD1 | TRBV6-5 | CASRDRASDTQYF | TGTGCCAGCCGGGACAGGGCGTCGGATACGCAGTATTTT
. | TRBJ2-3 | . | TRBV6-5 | CASAAADTQYF | TGTGCCAGCGCGGCGGCAGATACGCAGTATTTT
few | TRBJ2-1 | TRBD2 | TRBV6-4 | CASSGLAGGSEQFF | TGTGCCAGCAGTGGACTAGCGGGGGGCTCAGAGCAGTTCTTC
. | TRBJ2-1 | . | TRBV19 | CASSSPGLYNEQFF | TGTGCCAGTAGCTCTCCCGGACTCTACAATGAGCAGTTCTTC
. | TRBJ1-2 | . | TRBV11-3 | CASSSRWATVNYGYTF | TGTGCCAGCAGCTCCCGATGGGCGACCGTGAACTATGGCTACACCTTC
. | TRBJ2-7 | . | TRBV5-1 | CASSFVAGLSYEQYF | TGCGCCAGCAGCTTCGTGGCGGGGCTTTCCTACGAGCAGTACTTC
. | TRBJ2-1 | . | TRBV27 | CASSLPNPRLRDEQFF | TGTGCCAGCAGTTTACCGAACCCACGGCTTCGTGATGAGCAGTTCTTC
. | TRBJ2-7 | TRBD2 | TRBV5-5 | CASSSSVSGGGYEQYF | TGTGCCAGCAGCTCCTCGGTTTCTGGGGGGGGGTACGAGCAGTACTTC
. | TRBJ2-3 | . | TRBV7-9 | CASSLASPADTQYF | TGTGCCAGCAGCTTAGCCAGCCCCGCGGATACGCAGTATTTT
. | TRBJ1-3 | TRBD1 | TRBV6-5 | CASSYSRDSGNTIYF | TGTGCCAGCAGTTACTCTCGGGACAGTGGAAACACCATATATTTT
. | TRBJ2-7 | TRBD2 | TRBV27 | CASSTGTSGRRNEQYF | TGTGCCAGCAGTACCGGGACTAGCGGGAGACGCAACGAGCAGTACTTC
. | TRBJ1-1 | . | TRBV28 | CASRTTPNTEAFF | TGTGCCAGCAGAACGACACCGAACACTGAAGCTTTCTTT
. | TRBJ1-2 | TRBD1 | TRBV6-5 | CASSRTGGTGGYTF | TGTGCCAGCAGCCGTACAGGGGGCACCGGTGGCTACACCTTC
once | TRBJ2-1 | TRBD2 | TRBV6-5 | CASSYATSGINEQFF | TGTGCCAGCAGCTACGCGACTAGCGGGATAAATGAGCAGTTCTTC
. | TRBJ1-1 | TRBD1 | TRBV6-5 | CASSYETGVGAFF | TGTGCCAGCAGTTACGAGACAGGGGTTGGAGCTTTCTTT
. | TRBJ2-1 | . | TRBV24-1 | CATSDSGGEEQFF | TGTGCCACCAGTGATTCAGGGGGGGAAGAGCAGTTCTTC
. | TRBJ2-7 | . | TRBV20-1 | CSARDNYEQYF | TGCAGTGCTAGAGACAACTACGAGCAGTACTTC
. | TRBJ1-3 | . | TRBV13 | CASSLGPGNTIYF | TGTGCCAGCAGCTTGGGGCCTGGAAACACCATATATTTT
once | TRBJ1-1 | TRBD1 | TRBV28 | CASSIGTGGMMNTEAFF | TGTGCCAGCAGTATCGGGACAGGGGGCATGATGAACACTGAAGCTTTCTTT
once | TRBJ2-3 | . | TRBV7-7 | CASSLQGAADTQYF | TGTGCCAGCAGCTTACAGGGAGCGGCAGATACGCAGTATTTT
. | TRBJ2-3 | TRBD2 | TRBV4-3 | CASSYQRGTSGTDTQYF | TGCGCCAGCAGCTACCAGCGAGGGACTAGCGGTACAGATACGCAGTATTTT
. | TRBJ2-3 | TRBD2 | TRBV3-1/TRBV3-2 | CASSQPLLAGDTDTQYF | TGTGCCAGCAGCCAACCACTTCTAGCGGGGGACACAGATACGCAGTATTTT
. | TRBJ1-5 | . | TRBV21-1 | CATQVANQPQHF | TGTGCCACCCAGGTTGCGAATCAGCCCCAGCATTTT
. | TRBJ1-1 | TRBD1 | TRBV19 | CASRETGGITTEAFF | TGTGCCAGTAGGGAAACAGGGGGCATTACCACTGAAGCTTTCTTT
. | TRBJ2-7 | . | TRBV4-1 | CASSHVLGATYEQYF | TGCGCCAGCAGCCACGTTCTAGGGGCGACCTACGAGCAGTACTTC
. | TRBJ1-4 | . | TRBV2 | CASTQRASLNEKLFF | TGTGCCAGCACTCAAAGGGCCAGTCTTAATGAAAAACTGTTTTTT
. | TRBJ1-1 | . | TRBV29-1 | CSVAGTQIGAFF | TGCAGCGTAGCCGGGACCCAGATTGGGGCTTTCTTT
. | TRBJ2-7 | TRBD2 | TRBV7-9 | CASSPASGRGYEQYF | TGTGCCAGCAGCCCCGCTAGCGGGAGGGGATACGAGCAGTACTTC